This TCR beta chain was sequenced in a study of blood T cell repertoires in COVID-19. V lost 3 bases and J 10 bases, leaving 24 bases between the germline ends. Per germline, CDR1 LNHDA and CDR2 SQIVND (reference sequence). This CDR3 is built from 16 residues. Authors' methods: Quantification of nucleated cells was approximated via reference gene primer amplification. The table came from immunoSEQ multiplex PCR; TCRdb's copy has only in-frame clones and leaves some out. The DNA was the basis for D and trimming; V, J and clone size are from that table. The sample holds some 350,000 clones; around 89% are singletons and the top ten take 6.5% to 8%.

The clonotype comes from a man aged 18 to 30 with active or convalescent COVID-19. The V gene is TRBV19, the J gene TRBJ1-2; D perhaps matches TRBD1 (5 bases). The sequencing sample was made of peripheral blood. CDR3 in amino acids: CASSIGQGLFSRDYTF. The CDR3, as DNA: TGTGCCAGTAGTATCGGGCAGGGACTCTTTTCTCGGGACTACACCTTC.